Here is one T cell receptor (beta chain) with its context. The record originates from a study of OX40 agonist ivuxolimab in advanced cancers. Study as a whole: Patients were infused with ivuxolimab every 2 weeks at 0.01 to 10 mg/kg. Patients with prior anti-PD-1, anti-PD-L1 or anti-CTLA-4 therapy were eligible; 40% to 45% had some.

Clones were sequenced by immunoSEQ multiplex PCR, and TCRdb holds only the in-frame ones, with some missing. The sample has 80,000 to 100,000 clones, 90% seen once; the top ten hold around 1.6%. This receptor was taken from an adult with an advanced solid tumor such as melanoma, head and neck, liver or kidney cancer. Sequences were derived from CD4+ or CD8+ T cells sorted from blood, sampled in a trial of the OX40 agonist ivuxolimab.

The CDR3 coding sequence is TGCGCCAGCAGCCAATTTCGGGGACAGGCGCTGTTTTTT. Translation gives CASSQFRGQALFF. V and J are TRBV4-3 and TRBJ2-2; 8 bases are shared with TRBD1. CDR3 size: 13 residues. The V segment lost 2 bases and the J segment 13 bases; nucleotides outside the gene matches: 6. The germline CDR1 and CDR2 sequences are LGHNA and YSLEER.